This T cell receptor beta chain appears in the sequencing data of a study of cytomegalovirus exposure and HLA in healthy donors. Study results and caveats: The authors judged a highly shared variant cluster likely a sequencing artifact.

This clone appeared once. Its antigen is not identified. Trimming removed 2 bases from V and 0 bases from J, with 8 bases in between. The CDR3 is 16 amino acids. Germline V CDR1 and CDR2: MRHNA, SNTAGT. Vbeta (60) and Jbeta (13) primers were used in the PCR. The repertoire was sequenced with immunoSEQ multiplex PCR; TCRdb's copy has only in-frame clones and lacks some. In the table there are about 95,000 clones, approximately 72% of which are singletons. The chain has TRBV6-4 and TRBJ2-6; D gene uncertain. The sequence was obtained from a woman aged 40 to 49 in good health and CMV-seropositive. The specimen was PBMCs. CDR3 sequence: CASSDRGGSGANVLTF. The CDR3 coding sequence is TGTGCCAGCAGTGACCGAGGCGGCTCTGGGGCCAACGTCCTGACTTTC.